The 12 T cell receptor beta chains below were found in one sample sequenced in a study of blood T cell repertoires in COVID-19. Profiled with immunoSEQ multiplex PCR; TCRdb holds only in-frame clones, not every one. The repertoire holds 390,000 or so clones, with 89% as singletons. Input material: peripheral blood. These receptors all stem from a woman aged 25 to 39 with COVID-19, enrolled during active disease.

The J gene is TRBJ2-1, the V gene TRBV4-3; no firm D call. CDR3 length: 16 amino acids. V lost 0 bases and J 0 bases, leaving 9 bases between the germline ends. Germline loops: CDR1 LGHNA, CDR2 YSLEER. Here the CDR3 reads CASSQDPTSSYNEQFF. The CDR3 DNA reads TGCGCCAGCAGCCAAGATCCCACGAGCTCCTACAATGAGCAGTTCTTC.

This rearrangement joins TRBV5-1 to TRBJ1-2; D is unresolved. This CDR3 comprises 14 residues. Per the germline V gene, CDR1 is SGHRS and CDR2 is YFSETQ. The ends were cut back, 0 bases at V and 8 bases at J, with 14 bases in the middle. Written as DNA, the CDR3 is TGCGCCAGCAGCTTGGCCGCCGGGGTGGAAGGCTACACCTTC. Translation: CASSLAAGVEGYTF.

J is TRBJ2-1 and V is TRBV9, with a tentative D call TRBD1 (7 bases). V lost 3 bases to trimming and J lost 5 bases, with 15 bases between them. CDR3 size: 15 residues. Germline CDR1 reads SGDLS; CDR2 reads YYNGEE. CDR3 bases: TGTGCCAGCAGCGGACTAGGACAGGCCCACAATGAGCAGTTCTTC. This gives the protein CASSGLGQAHNEQFF.

The chain employs TRBV2 and TRBJ2-1; possible D gene TRBD1, 7 bases. CDR1 is SNHLY and CDR2 is FYNNEI in the germline V gene. The CDR3 covers 15 residues. V was cut by 7 bases and J by 3 bases, with 16 bases left in between. CDR3 region: CASTGGGSYYNEQFF. The DNA of the CDR3 is TGTGCCAGCACCGGAGGGGGCTCCTACTACAATGAGCAGTTCTTC.

The chain has TRBV27 and TRBJ1-6; 8 nucleotides line up with TRBD1. CDR3 length: 16 residues. With V trimmed by 5 bases and J by 6 bases, 9 bases remained unmatched. Germline V gene sequence: CDR1 MNHEY, CDR2 SMNVEV (reference sequence). Here the CDR3 DNA reads TGTGCCAGCAGTCGTAACCTGGACAGGGCTAATTCACCCCTCCACTTT. Encoded protein: CASSRNLDRANSPLHF.

The chain carries TRBV6-2 or TRBV6-3 and TRBJ2-3; 9 nucleotides line up with TRBD2. The CDR3 contains 21 residues. Germline CDR1 MNHEY, CDR2 SVGEGT. Losses at the gene ends were 6 bases for V and 5 bases for J; bases not matched to a gene: 27. CDR3 nucleotide sequence: TGTGCCAGCAGCTCCCGAAACCTTAGCGGGAGAATGCCGCCGCCCTTAGATACGCAGTATTTT. Protein product: CASSSRNLSGRMPPPLDTQYF.

The chain carries TRBV5-1 and TRBJ1-2; no reliable D call. With 5 bases removed from V and 4 bases from J, the gap between germline ends came to 18 bases. CDR1 is SGHRS and CDR2 is YFSETQ in the germline V gene. This CDR3 has 15 amino acids. DNA for the CDR3: TGCGCCAGCAGTCTGGGGTCGGGGATCGGCTATGGCTACACCTTC. It codes for CASSLGSGIGYGYTF.

The chain carries TRBV4-2 and TRBJ1-5, with D unresolved. Germline V gene sequence: CDR1 LGHNA, CDR2 YNFKEQ. Trimming stripped 2 bases from V and 4 bases from J, with 9 bases between. CDR3 length: 14 amino acids. This chain's CDR3 is CASSQSRNNQPQHF. Written as DNA, the CDR3 is TGTGCCAGCAGCCAATCCAGGAATAATCAGCCCCAGCATTTT.

A single count supports this clone. This chain uses TRBV11-2 with TRBJ1-3, with D maybe TRBD1 (6 bases). From germline, CDR1 is SGHAT and CDR2 FQNNGV. Trimming removed 3 bases at V and 3 bases at J, with 12 bases between. The CDR3 length is 15 residues. CDR3 nucleotide sequence: TGTGCCAGCAGCTTCAGGGGCGCGGTTGGAAACACCATATATTTT. The encoded protein is CASSFRGAVGNTIYF. Variable domain in full (rest from reference TRBV11-2 and TRBJ1-3): EAGVAQSPRYKIIEKRQSVAFWCNPISGHATLYWYQQILGQGPKLLIQFQNNGVVDDSQLPKDRFSAERLKGVDSTLKIQPAKLEDSAVYLCASSFRGAVGNTIYFGEGSWLTVV.

The rearrangement uses TRBV7-8 and TRBJ2-7; perhaps TRBD2 as D (6 bases). V lost 1 base, J lost 4 bases, and 11 bases lay in between. Germline CDR1 SGHVS, CDR2 FQNEAQ. The CDR3 runs 14 residues. The CDR3 DNA follows: TGTGCCAGCAGCTTAGAGGCAGGGAGGTACGAGCAGTACGTC. It translates to CASSLEAGRYEQYV.

This clone was seen only once. The chain has TRBV28 and TRBJ2-1; 8 bases match TRBD2. V lost 5 bases to trimming and J lost 7 bases; unmatched junction nucleotides: 16. CDR1 is MDHEN, CDR2 SYDVKM, per germline. The CDR3 extends over 17 amino acids. CDR3 residues: CASSPQALTSAGNEQFF. In nucleotides, the CDR3 is TGTGCCAGCAGTCCCCAAGCTCTGACTAGCGCTGGGAATGAGCAGTTCTTC.

The chain has TRBV7-2 and TRBJ2-3; TRBD2 aligns across 8 bases. CDR3 length: 18 amino acids. V lost 7 bases, J lost 0 bases, and 15 bases stayed unmatched. Germline V gives CDR1 SGHTA, CDR2 FQGNSA. CDR3 protein: CASNTNRVSSGSTDTQYF. The CDR3 bases are TGTGCCAGCAACACCAATCGAGTGTCTAGCGGGAGCACAGATACGCAGTATTTT.